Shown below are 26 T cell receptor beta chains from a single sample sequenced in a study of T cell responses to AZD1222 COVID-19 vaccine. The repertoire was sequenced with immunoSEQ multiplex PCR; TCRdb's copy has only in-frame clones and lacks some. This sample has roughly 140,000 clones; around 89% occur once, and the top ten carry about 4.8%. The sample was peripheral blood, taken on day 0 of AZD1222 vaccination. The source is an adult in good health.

The CDR3 DNA is TGTGCCTGGAGTAAAAAGGCCAGAGAGACCCAGTACTTC. This gives the protein CAWSKKARETQYF. V usage is TRBV30 and J usage is TRBJ2-5; D unclear. CDR1 is GTSNPN, CDR2 SVGIG, per germline (reference sequence). The CDR3 is made up of 13 amino acids. The V end lost 2 bases, the J end lost 4 bases, and 11 bases lay between the germline ends.

The CDR3 here is CASSFSSGSYEQYF. The CDR3 DNA sequence: TGTGCCAGCAGCTTCTCTAGCGGCTCCTACGAGCAGTACTTC. The chain has TRBV11-2 and TRBJ2-7, with 7 bases matching TRBD2. Germline V gene lookup returns CDR1 SGHAT and CDR2 FQNNGV. The CDR3 contains 14 residues. V gave up 3 bases and J gave up 0 bases; unmatched junction bases: 2.

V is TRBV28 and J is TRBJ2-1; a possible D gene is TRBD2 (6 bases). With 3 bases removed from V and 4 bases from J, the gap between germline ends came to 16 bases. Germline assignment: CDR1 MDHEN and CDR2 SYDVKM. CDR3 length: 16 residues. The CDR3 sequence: CASSFPPGDRYNEQFF. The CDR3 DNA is TGTGCCAGCAGTTTCCCCCCGGGAGATAGGTACAATGAGCAGTTCTTC.

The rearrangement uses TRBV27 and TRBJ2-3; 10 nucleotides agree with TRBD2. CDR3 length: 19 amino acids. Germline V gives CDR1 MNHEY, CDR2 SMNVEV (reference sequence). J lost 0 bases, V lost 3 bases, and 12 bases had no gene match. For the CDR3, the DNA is TGTGCCAGCAGTTTTCACGGGACTAGCGAACTACTTAGCACAGATACGCAGTATTTT. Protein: CASSFHGTSELLSTDTQYF.

Here the CDR3 reads CASSYTQGAHNTEAFF. DNA for the CDR3: TGTGCCAGCAGTTACACCCAGGGGGCGCATAACACTGAAGCTTTCTTT. This rearrangement joins TRBV6-5 to TRBJ1-1; 8 bases are shared with TRBD1. The CDR3 is 16 residues long. Germline values: CDR1 MNHEY, CDR2 SVGAGI. V was clipped by 2 bases and J by 2 bases; unmatched bases: 7.

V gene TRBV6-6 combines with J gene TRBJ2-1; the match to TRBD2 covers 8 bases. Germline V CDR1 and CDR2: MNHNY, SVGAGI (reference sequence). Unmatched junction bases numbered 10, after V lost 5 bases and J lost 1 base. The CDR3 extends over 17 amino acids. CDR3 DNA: TGTGCCAGCAGTCCCCTTAGCGGGACGGAATCCTACAATGAGCAGTTCTTC. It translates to CASSPLSGTESYNEQFF.

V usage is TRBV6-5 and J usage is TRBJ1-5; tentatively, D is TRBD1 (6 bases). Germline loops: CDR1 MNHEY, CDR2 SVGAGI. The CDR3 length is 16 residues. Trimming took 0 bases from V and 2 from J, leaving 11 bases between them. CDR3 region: CASSYSRTVGNQPQHF. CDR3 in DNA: TGTGCCAGCAGTTACTCGAGGACAGTGGGCAATCAGCCCCAGCATTTT.

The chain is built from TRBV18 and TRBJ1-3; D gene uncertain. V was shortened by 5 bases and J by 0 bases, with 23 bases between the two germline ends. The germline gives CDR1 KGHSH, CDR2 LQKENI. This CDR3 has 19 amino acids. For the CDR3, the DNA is TGTGCCAGCTCAATACAGAGCTCACCCCCACACAGCTCTGGAAACACCATATATTTT. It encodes CASSIQSSPPHSSGNTIYF.

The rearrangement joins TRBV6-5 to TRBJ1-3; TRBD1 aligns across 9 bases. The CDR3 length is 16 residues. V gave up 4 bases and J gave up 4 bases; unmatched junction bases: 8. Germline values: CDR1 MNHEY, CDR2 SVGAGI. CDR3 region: CASSSAGQGLGNTIYF. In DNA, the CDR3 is TGTGCCAGCAGTTCCGCGGGACAGGGCCTAGGAAACACCATATATTTT.

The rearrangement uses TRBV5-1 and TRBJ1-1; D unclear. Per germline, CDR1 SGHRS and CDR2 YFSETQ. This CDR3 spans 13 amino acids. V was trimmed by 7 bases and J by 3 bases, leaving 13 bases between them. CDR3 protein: CASARRRDTEAFF. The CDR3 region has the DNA TGCGCCAGCGCCCGGAGGAGGGACACTGAAGCTTTCTTT.

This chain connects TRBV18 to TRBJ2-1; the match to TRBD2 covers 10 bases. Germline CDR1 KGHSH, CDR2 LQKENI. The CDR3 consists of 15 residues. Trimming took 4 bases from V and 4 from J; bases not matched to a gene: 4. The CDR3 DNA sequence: TGTGCCAGCTCACGGGGACTAGCGAATTACAATGAGCAGTTCTTC. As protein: CASSRGLANYNEQFF. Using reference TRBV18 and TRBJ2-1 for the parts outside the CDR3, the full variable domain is NAGVMQNPRHLVRRRGQEARLRCSPMKGHSHVYWYRQLPEEGLKFMVYLQKENIIDESGMPKERFSAEFPKEGPSILRIQQVVRGDSAAYFCASSRGLANYNEQFFGPGTRLTVL.

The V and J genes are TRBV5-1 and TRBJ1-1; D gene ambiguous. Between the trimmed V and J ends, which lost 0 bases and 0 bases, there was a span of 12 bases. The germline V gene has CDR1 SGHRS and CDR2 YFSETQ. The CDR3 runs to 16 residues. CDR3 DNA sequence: TGCGCCAGCAGCTTGGGTATAACAGCCTTGAACACTGAAGCTTTCTTT. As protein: CASSLGITALNTEAFF.

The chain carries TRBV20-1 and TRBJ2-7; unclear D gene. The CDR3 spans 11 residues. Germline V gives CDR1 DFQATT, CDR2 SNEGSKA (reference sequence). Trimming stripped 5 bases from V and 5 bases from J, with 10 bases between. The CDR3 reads CSADQDHEQYF. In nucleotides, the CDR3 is TGCAGTGCTGACCAGGACCACGAGCAGTACTTC.

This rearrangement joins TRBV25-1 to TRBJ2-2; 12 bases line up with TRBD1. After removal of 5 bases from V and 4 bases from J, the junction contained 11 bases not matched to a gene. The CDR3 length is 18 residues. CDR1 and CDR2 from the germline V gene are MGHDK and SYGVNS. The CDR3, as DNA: TGTGCCAGCAGTAAACCGGGACAGGGGGCTTGGGGCACCGGGGAGCTGTTTTTT. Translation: CASSKPGQGAWGTGELFF. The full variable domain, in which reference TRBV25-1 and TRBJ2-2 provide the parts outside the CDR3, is EADIYQTPRYLVIGTGKKITLECSQTMGHDKMYWYQQDPGMELHLIHYSYGVNSTEKGDLSSESTVSRIRTEHFPLTLESARPSHTSQYLCASSKPGQGAWGTGELFFGEGSRLTVL.

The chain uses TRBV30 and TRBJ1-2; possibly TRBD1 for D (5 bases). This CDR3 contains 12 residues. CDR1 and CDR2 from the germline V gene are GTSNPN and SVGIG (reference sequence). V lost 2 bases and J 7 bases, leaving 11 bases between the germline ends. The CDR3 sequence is CAWSLGVGGYTF. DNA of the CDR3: TGTGCCTGGAGTTTGGGGGTGGGTGGCTACACCTTC. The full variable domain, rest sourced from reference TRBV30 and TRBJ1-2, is SQTIHQWPATLVQPVGSPLSLECTVEGTSNPNLYWYRQAAGRGLQLLFYSVGIGQISSEVPQNLSASRPQDRQFILSSKKLLLSDSGFYLCAWSLGVGGYTFGSGTRLTVV.

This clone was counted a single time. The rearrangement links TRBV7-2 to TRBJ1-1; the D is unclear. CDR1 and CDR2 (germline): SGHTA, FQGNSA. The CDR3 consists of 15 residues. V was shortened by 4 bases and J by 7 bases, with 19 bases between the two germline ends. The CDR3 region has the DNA TGTGCCAGCAGCTCCCGCTCCACCCGGGCAGTTGAAGCTTTCTTT. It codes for CASSSRSTRAVEAFF.

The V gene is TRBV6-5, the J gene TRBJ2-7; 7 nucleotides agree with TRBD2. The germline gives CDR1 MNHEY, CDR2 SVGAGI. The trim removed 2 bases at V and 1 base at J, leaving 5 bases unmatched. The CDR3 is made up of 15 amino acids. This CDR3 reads CASSYGGGLSYEQYF. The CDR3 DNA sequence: TGTGCCAGCAGTTACGGCGGGGGTTTGTCCTACGAGCAGTACTTC.

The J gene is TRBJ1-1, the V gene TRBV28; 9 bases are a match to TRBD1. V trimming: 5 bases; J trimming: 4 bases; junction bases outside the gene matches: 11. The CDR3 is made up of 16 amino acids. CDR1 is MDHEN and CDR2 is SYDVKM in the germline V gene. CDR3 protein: CASSMTGGVLGTEAFF. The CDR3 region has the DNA TGTGCCAGCAGTATGACAGGGGGGGTGCTAGGCACTGAAGCTTTCTTT.

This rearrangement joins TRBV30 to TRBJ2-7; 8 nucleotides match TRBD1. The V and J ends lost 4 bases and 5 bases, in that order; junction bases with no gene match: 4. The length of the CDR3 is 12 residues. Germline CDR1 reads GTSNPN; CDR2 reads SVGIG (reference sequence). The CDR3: CAWTDRVHEQYF. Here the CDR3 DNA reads TGTGCCTGGACGGACAGGGTCCACGAGCAGTACTTC.

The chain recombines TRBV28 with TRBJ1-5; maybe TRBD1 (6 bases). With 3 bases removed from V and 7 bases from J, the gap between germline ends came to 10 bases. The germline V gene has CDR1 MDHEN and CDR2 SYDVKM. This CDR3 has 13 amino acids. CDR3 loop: CASSLGARQPQHF. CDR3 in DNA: TGTGCCAGCAGTTTGGGGGCGAGACAGCCCCAGCATTTT.

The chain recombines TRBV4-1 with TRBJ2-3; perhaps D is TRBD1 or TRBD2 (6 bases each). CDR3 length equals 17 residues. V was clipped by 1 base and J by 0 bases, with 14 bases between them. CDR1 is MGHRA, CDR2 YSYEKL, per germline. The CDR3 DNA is TGCGCCAGCAGCCAAGTCGGGGGCGGGGACAGCACAGATACGCAGTATTTT. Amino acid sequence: CASSQVGGGDSTDTQYF.

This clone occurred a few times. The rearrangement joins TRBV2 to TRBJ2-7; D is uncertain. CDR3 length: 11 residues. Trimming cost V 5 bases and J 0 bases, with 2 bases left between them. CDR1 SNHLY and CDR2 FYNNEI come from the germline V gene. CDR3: CASSISYEQYF. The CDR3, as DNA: TGTGCCAGCAGTATCTCCTACGAGCAGTACTTC.

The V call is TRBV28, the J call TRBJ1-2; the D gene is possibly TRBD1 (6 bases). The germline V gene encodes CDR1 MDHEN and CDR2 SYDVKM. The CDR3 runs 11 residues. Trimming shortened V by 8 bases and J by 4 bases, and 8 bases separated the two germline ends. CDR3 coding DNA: TGTGCCAGCTACAGGGCCTATGGCTACACCTTC. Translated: CASYRAYGYTF.

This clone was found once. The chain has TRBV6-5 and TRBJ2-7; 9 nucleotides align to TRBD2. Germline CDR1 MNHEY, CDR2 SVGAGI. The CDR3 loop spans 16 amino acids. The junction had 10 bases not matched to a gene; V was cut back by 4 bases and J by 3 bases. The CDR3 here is CASSLEIAGANYEQYF. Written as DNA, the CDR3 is TGTGCCAGCAGTTTAGAGATAGCGGGAGCGAACTACGAGCAGTACTTC.

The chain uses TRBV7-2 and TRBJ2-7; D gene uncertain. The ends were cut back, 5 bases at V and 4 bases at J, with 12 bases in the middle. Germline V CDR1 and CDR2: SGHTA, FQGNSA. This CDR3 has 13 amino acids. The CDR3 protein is CASSPNRAYEQYF. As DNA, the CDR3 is TGTGCCAGCAGCCCCAACCGGGCTTACGAGCAGTACTTC.

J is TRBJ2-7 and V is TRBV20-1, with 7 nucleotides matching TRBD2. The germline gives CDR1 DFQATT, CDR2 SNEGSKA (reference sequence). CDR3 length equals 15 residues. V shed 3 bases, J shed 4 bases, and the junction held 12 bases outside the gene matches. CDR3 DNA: TGCAGTGCTAGTTTCGGACGCGGCGGGAGTTACGAGCAGTACTTC. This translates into CSASFGRGGSYEQYF.